What follows are 15 T cell receptor beta chains derived from one specimen sequenced in a study of T cells in Graves' hyperthyroidism and ophthalmopathy. Amplification targeted TCR beta CDR3 regions from RNA transcripts. A set of HTBI primers served as the primers for a first-round RT-PCR of the TCR CDR3. TCRdb re-called the multiplex PCR reads through MiXCR, storing one row per CDR3 protein. The sample yields roughly 630,000 distinct CDR3 sequences, 15% to 18% seen once. The sample was blood. These receptors originate from a woman in her twenties or thirties with Graves' hyperthyroidism.

This clonotype was picked up many times. The chain couples TRBV30 to TRBJ1-6; 7 bases are a match to TRBD1. The CDR3 length is 13 residues. Germline CDR1 is GTSNPN and CDR2 is SVGIG (reference sequence). After removal of 5 bases from V and 6 bases from J, the junction contained 4 bases not matched to a gene. The CDR3, as DNA: TGTGCCTGGGGCCGGGACAGTAATTCACCCCTCCACTTT. This codes for CAWGRDSNSPLHF.

As for this clonotype: A much larger clone lies a single base off, so this may be a read error. The CDR3 carries no conserved terminal phenylalanine or tryptophan, so it likely arises from a read error. This chain connects TRBV5-1 to TRBJ2-7; 8 bases map to TRBD1. The germline gives CDR1 SGHRS, CDR2 YFSETQ. This CDR3 is built from 14 residues. V was pared by 4 bases and J by 7 bases, with 10 bases of the junction left unmatched. The CDR3 bases are TGCGCCAGCAGCCGGACAGGGACCACGGGGGAGCAGTACCTC. Its translation: CASSRTGTTGEQYL.

This clonotype occurred many times. The rearrangement joins TRBV30 to TRBJ1-1; D may be TRBD1 (6 bases). The germline V gene encodes CDR1 GTSNPN and CDR2 SVGIG (reference sequence). CDR3 length: 13 residues. V was clipped by 3 bases and J by 0 bases, with 8 bases between them. The CDR3 bases are TGTGCCTGGAGAAGGGGGATGAACACTGAAGCTTTCTTT. Protein: CAWRRGMNTEAFF.

This clonotype appeared a few times. The genes are TRBV5-1 and TRBJ2-5; 10 nucleotides agree with TRBD1. From germline, CDR1 is SGHRS and CDR2 YFSETQ. This CDR3 has 16 amino acids. V was clipped by 0 bases and J by 5 bases; unmatched bases: 7. CDR3 in amino acids: CASSLGPGTGDETQYF. The CDR3 coding sequence is TGCGCCAGCAGCTTGGGACCTGGGACAGGGGATGAGACCCAGTACTTC.

The sample holds many counts of this clonotype. The V gene is TRBV6-6, the J gene TRBJ2-7; D gene uncertain. The CDR3 contains 12 residues. Germline-derived CDR1 and CDR2 are MNHNY and SVGAGI (reference sequence). Trimming removed 2 bases at V and 7 bases at J, with 9 bases between. The CDR3 loop reads CASSYPGGEQYF. CDR3 sequence (DNA): TGTGCCAGCAGTTACCCCGGTGGGGAGCAGTACTTC.

This clonotype was seen repeatedly, ten times or more. This chain joins TRBV7-2 and TRBJ2-2; 7 bases fit TRBD2. Trimming removed 7 bases from V and 2 bases from J; junction bases left unmatched: 7. The germline V gene has CDR1 SGHTA and CDR2 FQGNSA. The CDR3 is 15 amino acids. The CDR3 region has the DNA TGTGCCAGCACCCCCGGGGAGGGAAACACCGGGGAGCTGTTTTTT. This codes for CASTPGEGNTGELFF.

V usage is TRBV14 and J usage is TRBJ2-7; the match to TRBD2 covers 8 bases. Trimming removed 4 bases from V and 5 bases from J; junction bases left unmatched: 10. Germline lookup yields CDR1 SGHDN and CDR2 FVKESK. This CDR3 has 15 residues. CDR3 in amino acids: CASSPTMTSEDEQYF. The CDR3 coding sequence is TGTGCCAGCAGCCCGACTATGACTAGCGAAGACGAGCAGTACTTC.

This clonotype was counted at least ten times. The gene calls are TRBV2 and TRBJ2-5, with TRBD2 matching over 15 bases. Trimming cost V 7 bases and J 5 bases; bases outside gene matches: 17. The CDR3 has 19 residues. Germline V gene sequence: CDR1 SNHLY, CDR2 FYNNEI. CDR3 protein: CASNRGLAGGSMVSETQYF. In DNA form, the CDR3 reads TGTGCCAGCAATAGAGGACTAGCGGGAGGGTCAATGGTGTCGGAGACCCAGTACTTC. The full variable domain, in which reference TRBV2 and TRBJ2-5 provide the parts outside the CDR3, is EPEVTQTPSHQVTQMGQEVILRCVPISNHLYFYWYRQILGQKVEFLVSFYNNEISEKSEIFDDQFSVERPDGSNFTLKIRSTKLEDSAMYFCASNRGLAGGSMVSETQYFGPGTRLLVL.

This clonotype was recorded at least ten times. The chain couples TRBV28 to TRBJ2-1; D unresolved. The CDR3 extends over 14 amino acids. Germline CDR1 is MDHEN and CDR2 is SYDVKM. The V end lost 3 bases, the J end lost 2 bases, and 8 bases lay between the germline ends. CDR3 region: CASSFPLPYNEQFF. For the CDR3, the DNA is TGTGCCAGCAGTTTTCCTCTCCCCTACAATGAGCAGTTCTTC.

This clonotype was counted ten times or more. This chain uses TRBV5-5 with TRBJ2-1; no definite D call. The length of the CDR3 is 15 residues. Germline V gives CDR1 SGHKS, CDR2 YYEKEE (reference sequence). V was cut by 2 bases and J by 4 bases, with 13 bases left in between. The DNA of the CDR3 is TGTGCCAGCAGCTTCTACCGGGTCCAATACAATGAGCAGTTCTTC. Its protein product is CASSFYRVQYNEQFF.

This clonotype was seen ten or more times. The V and J genes are TRBV6-2 or TRBV6-3 and TRBJ2-1; TRBD2 aligns across 10 bases. CDR3 size: 16 residues. Germline-derived CDR1 and CDR2 are MNHEY and SVGEGT. The J segment lost 3 bases and the V segment lost 6 bases, leaving 8 bases of the junction unmatched. This chain's CDR3 is CASSSQREGLYNEQFF. Written as DNA, the CDR3 is TGTGCCAGCAGCTCCCAGCGGGAGGGCCTCTACAATGAGCAGTTCTTC.

Ten or more counts support this clonotype. The V and J genes are TRBV6-2 or TRBV6-3 and TRBJ1-1, with D tentatively TRBD1 (5 bases). V was pared by 5 bases and J by 7 bases, with 8 bases between. The CDR3 contains 11 residues. The germline V gene encodes CDR1 MNHEY and CDR2 SVGEGT. CDR3 coding DNA: TGTGCCAGCAGTAGGGGCATTGAAGCTTTCTTT. This sequence encodes CASSRGIEAFF.

The DNA for the CDR3 is TGTGCCAGCAGCCCCTACGGGCCCGGGGGCCTCACAGATACGCAGTATTTT. Its translation is CASSPYGPGGLTDTQYF. The chain combines TRBV7-3 with TRBJ2-3; D possibly matches TRBD1 or TRBD2 (6 bases each). The CDR3 runs 17 residues. The germline V gene has CDR1 SGHTA and CDR2 FQGTGA. The ends were cut back, 5 bases at V and 2 bases at J, with 20 bases in the middle.

In its sample, this clonotype was seen many times. The CDR3 region is CASTYVATNSYEQYF. The CDR3 DNA sequence: TGTGCCAGCACCTACGTGGCGACCAACTCCTACGAGCAGTACTTC. The chain recombines TRBV6-1 with TRBJ2-7; no definite D call. Germline CDR1 is MNHNS and CDR2 is SASEGT. The CDR3 is made up of 15 amino acids. The V and J ends lost 7 bases and 0 bases respectively, with 16 bases between them.

This clonotype was counted many times. This rearrangement joins TRBV5-1 to TRBJ2-1, with D uncertain. The CDR3 contains 14 residues. V shed 0 bases and J shed 4 bases, with 8 bases lying between them. The germline V gene has CDR1 SGHRS and CDR2 YFSETQ. The CDR3 region is CASSLDQSYNEQFF. The CDR3 DNA sequence: TGCGCCAGCAGCTTGGACCAGTCGTACAATGAGCAGTTCTTC.